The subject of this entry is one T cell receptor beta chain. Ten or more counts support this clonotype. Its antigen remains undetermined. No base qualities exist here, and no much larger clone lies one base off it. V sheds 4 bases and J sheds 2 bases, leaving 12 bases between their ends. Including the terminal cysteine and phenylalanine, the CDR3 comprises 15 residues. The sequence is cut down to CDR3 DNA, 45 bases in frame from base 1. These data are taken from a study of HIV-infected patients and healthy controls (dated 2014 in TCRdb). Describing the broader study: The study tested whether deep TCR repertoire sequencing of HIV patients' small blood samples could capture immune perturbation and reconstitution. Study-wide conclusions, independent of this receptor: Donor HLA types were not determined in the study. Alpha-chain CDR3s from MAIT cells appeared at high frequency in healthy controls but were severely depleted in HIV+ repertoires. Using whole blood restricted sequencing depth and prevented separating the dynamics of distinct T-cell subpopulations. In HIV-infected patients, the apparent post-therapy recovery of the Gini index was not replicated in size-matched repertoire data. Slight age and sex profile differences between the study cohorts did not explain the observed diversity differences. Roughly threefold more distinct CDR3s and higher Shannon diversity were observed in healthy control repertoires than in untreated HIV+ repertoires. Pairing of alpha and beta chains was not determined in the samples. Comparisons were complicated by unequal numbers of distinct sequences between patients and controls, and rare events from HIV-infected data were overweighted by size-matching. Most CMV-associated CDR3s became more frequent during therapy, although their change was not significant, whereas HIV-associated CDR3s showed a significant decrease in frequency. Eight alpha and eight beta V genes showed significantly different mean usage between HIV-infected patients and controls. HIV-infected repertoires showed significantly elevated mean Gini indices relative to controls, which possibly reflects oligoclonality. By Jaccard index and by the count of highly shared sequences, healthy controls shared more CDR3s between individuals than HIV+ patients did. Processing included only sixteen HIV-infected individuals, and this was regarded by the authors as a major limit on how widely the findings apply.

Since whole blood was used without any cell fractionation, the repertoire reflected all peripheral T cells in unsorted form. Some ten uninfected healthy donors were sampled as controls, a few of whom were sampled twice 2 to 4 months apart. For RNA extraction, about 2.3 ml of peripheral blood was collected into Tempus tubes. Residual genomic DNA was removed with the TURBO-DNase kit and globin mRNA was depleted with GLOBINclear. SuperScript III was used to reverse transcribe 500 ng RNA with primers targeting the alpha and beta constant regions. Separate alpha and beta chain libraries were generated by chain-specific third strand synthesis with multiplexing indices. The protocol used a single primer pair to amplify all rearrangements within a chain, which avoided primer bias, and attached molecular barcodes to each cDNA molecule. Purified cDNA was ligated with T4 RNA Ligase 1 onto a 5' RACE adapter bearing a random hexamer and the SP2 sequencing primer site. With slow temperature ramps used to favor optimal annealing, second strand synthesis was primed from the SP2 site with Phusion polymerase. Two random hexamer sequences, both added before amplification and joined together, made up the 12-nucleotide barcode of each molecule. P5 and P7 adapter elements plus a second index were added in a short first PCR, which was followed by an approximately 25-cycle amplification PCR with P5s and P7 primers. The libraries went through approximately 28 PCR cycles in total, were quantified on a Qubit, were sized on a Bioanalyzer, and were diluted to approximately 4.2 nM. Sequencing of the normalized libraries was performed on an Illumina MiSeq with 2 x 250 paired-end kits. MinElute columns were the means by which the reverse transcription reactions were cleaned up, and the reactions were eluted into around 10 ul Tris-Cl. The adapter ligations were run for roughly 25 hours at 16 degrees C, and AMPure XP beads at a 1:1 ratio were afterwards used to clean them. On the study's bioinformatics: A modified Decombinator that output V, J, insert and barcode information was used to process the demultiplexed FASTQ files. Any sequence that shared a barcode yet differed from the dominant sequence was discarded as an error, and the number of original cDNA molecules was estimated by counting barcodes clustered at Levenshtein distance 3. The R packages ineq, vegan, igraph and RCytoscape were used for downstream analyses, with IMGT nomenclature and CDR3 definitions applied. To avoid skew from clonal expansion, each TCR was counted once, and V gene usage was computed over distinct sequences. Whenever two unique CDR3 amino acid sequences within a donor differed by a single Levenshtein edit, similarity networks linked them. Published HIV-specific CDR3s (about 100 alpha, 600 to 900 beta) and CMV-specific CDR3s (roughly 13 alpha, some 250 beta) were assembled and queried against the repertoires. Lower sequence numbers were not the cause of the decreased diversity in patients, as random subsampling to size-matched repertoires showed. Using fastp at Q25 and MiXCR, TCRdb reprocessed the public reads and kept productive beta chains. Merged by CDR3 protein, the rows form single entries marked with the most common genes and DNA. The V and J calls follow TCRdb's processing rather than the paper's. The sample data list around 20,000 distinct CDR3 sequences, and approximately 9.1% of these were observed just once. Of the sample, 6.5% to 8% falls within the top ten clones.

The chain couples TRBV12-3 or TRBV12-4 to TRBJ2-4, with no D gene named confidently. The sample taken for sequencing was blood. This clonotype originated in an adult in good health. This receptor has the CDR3 CASSSPDTPKNIQYF. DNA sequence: TGTGCCAGCAGTTCTCCCGACACACCCAAAAACATTCAGTACTTC.